This is a list of T cell receptor beta chains from one sample in a study of blood T cell repertoires in COVID-19. Using immunoSEQ multiplex PCR, the repertoire was profiled, and TCRdb retains in-frame clones only, with some absent. This table has a few hundred thousand clones, more than 70% appearing once. Sequenced input: peripheral blood. The receptors stem from a woman between 50 and 59 years old with acute or convalescent COVID-19. Each CDR3 is given with its conserved first and last residue.

cdr3_aa: CASSPEQASRYEQYF
j_call: TRBJ2-7
v_call: TRBV5-5

cdr3_aa: CASSLTGPYNEQFF
j_call: TRBJ2-1
v_call: TRBV14

cdr3_aa: CASRLWGGAHPFF
j_call: TRBJ2-1
v_call: TRBV5-4

cdr3_aa: CASSLGGQHNEQFF
j_call: TRBJ2-1
v_call: TRBV5-1

cdr3_aa: CASSPSGDTDTQYF
j_call: TRBJ2-3
v_call: TRBV18

cdr3_aa: CASSPGTSGSYEQYF
j_call: TRBJ2-7
v_call: TRBV7-8

cdr3_aa: CASTRGDSTEAFF
j_call: TRBJ1-1
v_call: TRBV12-3/TRBV12-4

cdr3_aa: CSVEGVAGASTDTQYF
j_call: TRBJ2-3
v_call: TRBV29-1

cdr3_aa: CASSFKPGTEAFF
j_call: TRBJ1-1
v_call: TRBV7-3

cdr3_aa: CASSESGRGNTIYF
j_call: TRBJ1-3
v_call: TRBV10-2

cdr3_aa: CATGPGTLPNSPLHF
j_call: TRBJ1-6
v_call: TRBV5-1

cdr3_aa: CASSNQGADNEQFF
j_call: TRBJ2-1
v_call: TRBV5-4

cdr3_aa: CASSGGGTDTQYF
j_call: TRBJ2-3
v_call: TRBV9

cdr3_aa: CASSPLGQVGEKLFF
j_call: TRBJ1-4
v_call: TRBV9